These T cell receptor beta chains were read from a single sample in a study of OX40 agonist ivuxolimab in advanced cancers. Data came from immunoSEQ multiplex PCR; TCRdb stores just in-frame clones and leaves some out. The sample carries 55,000 to 70,000 clones, roughly 89% recorded once. The specimen was CD4+ or CD8+ T cells sorted from blood, collected in a trial of the OX40 agonist ivuxolimab. Source of these receptors: an adult with an advanced solid tumor such as melanoma, head and neck, liver or kidney cancer. The CDR3 runs from the conserved cysteine through the conserved F or W. The order of the fields is J gene, D gene, clone size, V gene, CDR3 protein, CDR3 DNA. D genes are given only for firm matches. The size of a clone is reported for some rows only, either as once, few or many, or as a class for expanded clones.

J gene: TRBJ2-1; D gene: TRBD2; clone size: once; V gene: TRBV9; CDR3 protein: CASSVASGRASNEQFF; CDR3 DNA: TGTGCCAGCAGCGTCGCGAGCGGGAGGGCCTCCAATGAGCAGTTCTTC
J gene: TRBJ1-4; D gene: TRBD1; clone size: NA; V gene: TRBV5-4; CDR3 protein: CASSRDSGNEKLFF; CDR3 DNA: TGTGCCAGCAGCCGGGACAGCGGAAATGAAAAACTGTTTTTT
J gene: TRBJ2-5; D gene: NA; clone size: NA; V gene: TRBV18; CDR3 protein: CASSQTTFRVETQYF; CDR3 DNA: TGTGCCAGCTCACAGACCACGTTCAGGGTCGAGACCCAGTACTTC
J gene: TRBJ2-1; D gene: TRBD2; clone size: NA; V gene: TRBV5-8; CDR3 protein: CASSYSGRAREQFF; CDR3 DNA: TGTGCCAGCAGCTATAGCGGGAGGGCGAGGGAGCAGTTCTTC
J gene: TRBJ2-1; D gene: NA; clone size: once; V gene: TRBV5-4; CDR3 protein: CASSVDRSSYNEQFF; CDR3 DNA: TGTGCCAGCAGCGTGGACAGAAGCTCCTACAATGAGCAGTTCTTC
J gene: TRBJ2-3; D gene: TRBD2; clone size: NA; V gene: TRBV7-3; CDR3 protein: CASSQVLGGATDTQYF; CDR3 DNA: TGTGCCAGCAGCCAAGTTCTGGGAGGGGCCACAGATACGCAGTATTTT
J gene: TRBJ2-5; D gene: TRBD1; clone size: NA; V gene: TRBV19; CDR3 protein: CARDRGLETQYF; CDR3 DNA: TGTGCCAGGGACAGGGGGCTTGAGACCCAGTACTTC
J gene: TRBJ2-3; D gene: TRBD2; clone size: once; V gene: TRBV15; CDR3 protein: CATSRVAGVFTDTQYF; CDR3 DNA: TGTGCCACCAGCAGGGTAGCGGGAGTATTTACAGATACGCAGTATTTT
J gene: TRBJ1-4; D gene: NA; clone size: few; V gene: TRBV28; CDR3 protein: CASSSPSRPEKLFF; CDR3 DNA: TGTGCCAGCAGTTCCCCTTCCAGGCCCGAAAAACTGTTTTTT
J gene: TRBJ2-1; D gene: NA; clone size: NA; V gene: TRBV14; CDR3 protein: CASSQLGVEQFF; CDR3 DNA: TGTGCCAGCAGCCAGCTAGGGGTTGAGCAGTTCTTC
J gene: TRBJ2-7; D gene: NA; clone size: NA; V gene: TRBV27; CDR3 protein: CASSSQVGEQYF; CDR3 DNA: TGTGCCAGCAGTTCCCAGGTGGGTGAGCAGTACTTC
J gene: TRBJ2-1; D gene: TRBD1; clone size: NA; V gene: TRBV7-8; CDR3 protein: CASTSAGQGHSYNEQFF; CDR3 DNA: TGTGCCAGCACCTCCGCCGGACAGGGGCACTCCTACAATGAGCAGTTCTTC
J gene: TRBJ1-4; D gene: NA; clone size: NA; V gene: TRBV28; CDR3 protein: CASRETTNEKLFF; CDR3 DNA: TGTGCCAGCAGGGAGACAACTAATGAAAAACTGTTTTTT
J gene: TRBJ2-3; D gene: NA; clone size: NA; V gene: TRBV30; CDR3 protein: CAWSPGTDTQYF; CDR3 DNA: TGTGCCTGGAGCCCGGGCACAGATACGCAGTATTTT
J gene: TRBJ2-3; D gene: NA; clone size: NA; V gene: TRBV21-1; CDR3 protein: CASSTMSGTGGTQYF; CDR3 DNA: TGTGCCAGCAGCACAATGTCCGGGACAGGGGGTACGCAGTATTTT
J gene: TRBJ2-5; D gene: TRBD1; clone size: NA; V gene: TRBV29-1; CDR3 protein: CSGGQGGETQYF; CDR3 DNA: TGCAGCGGGGGACAGGGTGGGGAGACCCAGTACTTC
J gene: TRBJ2-7; D gene: TRBD2; clone size: NA; V gene: TRBV6-1; CDR3 protein: CASSGREGFEQYF; CDR3 DNA: TGTGCCAGCAGTGGAAGGGAGGGTTTCGAGCAGTACTTC
J gene: TRBJ2-1; D gene: NA; clone size: NA; V gene: TRBV5-1; CDR3 protein: CASSLGSQYNEQFF; CDR3 DNA: TGCGCCAGCAGCTTGGGATCGCAATACAATGAGCAGTTCTTC
J gene: TRBJ2-5; D gene: TRBD1; clone size: NA; V gene: TRBV18; CDR3 protein: CASSRTGGQETQYF; CDR3 DNA: TGTGCCAGCTCACGGACAGGGGGACAAGAGACCCAGTACTTC
J gene: TRBJ2-1; D gene: NA; clone size: NA; V gene: TRBV9; CDR3 protein: CASSRRFNEQFF; CDR3 DNA: TGTGCCAGCAGCCGGCGGTTTAATGAGCAGTTCTTC
J gene: TRBJ1-3; D gene: NA; clone size: NA; V gene: TRBV5-1; CDR3 protein: CASSPGHAQAGNTIYF; CDR3 DNA: TGCGCCAGCAGTCCAGGACATGCCCAGGCCGGAAACACCATATATTTT
J gene: TRBJ2-5; D gene: NA; clone size: NA; V gene: TRBV7-2; CDR3 protein: CASSLGLQETQYF; CDR3 DNA: TGTGCCAGCAGCTTAGGACTGCAAGAGACCCAGTACTTC
J gene: TRBJ2-5; D gene: TRBD2; clone size: NA; V gene: TRBV6-1; CDR3 protein: CASSGLAEETQYF; CDR3 DNA: TGTGCCAGCAGTGGACTAGCGGAAGAGACCCAGTACTTC
J gene: TRBJ2-6; D gene: NA; clone size: NA; V gene: TRBV4-1; CDR3 protein: CASSQVGANVLTF; CDR3 DNA: TGCGCCAGCAGCCAAGTTGGGGCCAACGTCCTGACTTTC
J gene: TRBJ1-5; D gene: TRBD1; clone size: NA; V gene: TRBV6-1; CDR3 protein: CASSEGGQGNQPQHF; CDR3 DNA: TGTGCCAGCAGTGAAGGGGGACAGGGGAATCAGCCCCAGCATTTT
J gene: TRBJ2-2; D gene: NA; clone size: NA; V gene: TRBV19; CDR3 protein: CASSTSGAGELFF; CDR3 DNA: TGTGCCAGTAGTACGTCGGGGGCCGGGGAGCTGTTTTTT
J gene: TRBJ1-1; D gene: NA; clone size: few; V gene: TRBV11-1; CDR3 protein: CASLKHTEAFF; CDR3 DNA: TGTGCCAGCCTGAAGCACACTGAAGCTTTCTTT
J gene: TRBJ1-4; D gene: TRBD1; clone size: NA; V gene: TRBV7-9; CDR3 protein: CASSLALDRGGEKLFF; CDR3 DNA: TGTGCCAGCAGCTTAGCCCTGGACAGGGGAGGAGAAAAACTGTTTTTT
J gene: TRBJ2-7; D gene: TRBD2; clone size: few; V gene: TRBV2; CDR3 protein: CASSGLAGYSYEQYF; CDR3 DNA: TGTGCCAGCAGCGGACTAGCGGGTTACTCCTACGAGCAGTACTTC
J gene: TRBJ2-3; D gene: TRBD2; clone size: NA; V gene: TRBV9; CDR3 protein: CASSVVGGGALDTQYF; CDR3 DNA: TGTGCCAGCAGCGTAGTTGGCGGGGGGGCCCTGGATACGCAGTATTTT
J gene: TRBJ2-1; D gene: TRBD1; clone size: NA; V gene: TRBV5-4; CDR3 protein: CASSWGQGMYNEQFF; CDR3 DNA: TGTGCCAGCAGCTGGGGACAGGGTATGTACAATGAGCAGTTCTTC
J gene: TRBJ2-7; D gene: TRBD1; clone size: NA; V gene: TRBV2; CDR3 protein: CASSEDRDNYEQYF; CDR3 DNA: TGTGCCAGCAGTGAGGACAGGGACAACTACGAGCAGTACTTC
J gene: TRBJ2-7; D gene: NA; clone size: NA; V gene: TRBV5-6; CDR3 protein: CASIQGGMRYEQYF; CDR3 DNA: TGTGCCAGCATCCAAGGCGGGATGCGCTACGAGCAGTACTTC
J gene: TRBJ2-2; D gene: NA; clone size: once; V gene: TRBV6-1; CDR3 protein: CASSEGPERGELFF; CDR3 DNA: TGTGCCAGCAGTGAAGGACCTGAGAGGGGGGAGCTGTTTTTT
J gene: TRBJ1-5; D gene: NA; clone size: NA; V gene: TRBV6-6; CDR3 protein: CASSRPGGQPQHF; CDR3 DNA: TGTGCCAGCAGCCGTCCGGGTGGACAGCCCCAGCATTTT
J gene: TRBJ2-3; D gene: TRBD2; clone size: NA; V gene: TRBV2; CDR3 protein: CASISASGYSDTQYF; CDR3 DNA: TGTGCCAGCATCTCGGCTAGCGGGTATTCAGATACGCAGTATTTT
J gene: TRBJ2-1; D gene: TRBD2; clone size: NA; V gene: TRBV13; CDR3 protein: CASNFRRLAGVHNEQFF; CDR3 DNA: TGTGCCAGCAACTTCCGGCGACTAGCGGGAGTTCACAATGAGCAGTTCTTC
J gene: TRBJ2-5; D gene: TRBD2; clone size: NA; V gene: TRBV7-9; CDR3 protein: CASSLRTSVETQYF; CDR3 DNA: TGTGCCAGCAGCCTCCGGACTAGCGTGGAGACCCAGTACTTC
J gene: TRBJ2-1; D gene: TRBD2; clone size: NA; V gene: TRBV7-8; CDR3 protein: CASKVLAGGNEQFF; CDR3 DNA: TGTGCCAGCAAGGTCCTAGCGGGGGGAAATGAGCAGTTCTTC
J gene: TRBJ2-5; D gene: TRBD2; clone size: NA; V gene: TRBV7-9; CDR3 protein: CASSQAGLASETQYF; CDR3 DNA: TGTGCCAGCAGCCAGGCGGGACTAGCGTCGGAGACCCAGTACTTC
J gene: TRBJ1-6; D gene: NA; clone size: NA; V gene: TRBV4-1; CDR3 protein: CASSLRDGHNSPLHF; CDR3 DNA: TGCGCCAGCAGCCTTCGGGACGGCCATAATTCACCCCTCCACTTT